This T cell receptor beta chain was captured in a study of preoperative IRX-2 immunotherapy in early breast cancer (dated by TCRdb to the late 2010s). The V end loses 6 bases and the J end loses 6 bases, and a stretch of 11 bases separates them. CDR1 and CDR2 are read off the germline V gene as MNHGY and SAAAGT. The CDR3 holds 12 amino acids from the cysteine to the phenylalanine. Here the CDR3 DNA is all that survives: 36 bases in frame from base 1. The library was produced with the immunoSEQ multiplex PCR assay. The source is immuneACCESS, and TCRdb retained only in-frame sequences with V and J called. Part of the clones is not carried over; for the studies checked, unresolved V genes explain less than half of this, and the remainder is unexplained. This sample comprises 25,000 to 30,000 clones, about 68% of them detected only once. Of the sample, around 7% is held by the ten largest clones. The sample's treatment or condition label, in plain terms: preoperative locoregional IRX-2 cytokine immunotherapy. The samples were obtained from a phase Ib study in which preoperative, locoregional IRX-2 cytokine immunotherapy intended to prime immune responses was tested. Patients with early-stage breast cancer who were given IRX-2 before surgery served as donors.

A note on this clone: What antigen it recognizes has not been identified. Base quality data are lacking; no much larger clone is found one base away.

The V gene is TRBV6-8 and the J gene is TRBJ1-1; the best D guess is TRBD1, with 5 bases matching. The TCR was taken from a human donor with breast cancer. The sequencing used lymph node tissue, collected after IRX-2 immunotherapy. The CDR3 reads as follows: CASRTGVPEAFF. The DNA sequence is given as TGTGCCAGCAGAACAGGAGTCCCTGAAGCTTTCTTT.